These T cell receptor beta chains were read from a single sample in a study of blood T cell repertoires in COVID-19. Profiling relied on immunoSEQ multiplex PCR, and the TCRdb table lists in-frame clones only, not all of them. The sample contains 200,000 to 250,000 clones, approximately 87% of which appear only once. Sequencing input: peripheral blood. The receptor source for this set is a woman aged 45-59 years with acute or convalescent COVID-19. Each CDR3 is given with its conserved first and last residue.

len: 16
j_gene: TRBJ2-1
v_gene: TRBV30
CDR3aa: CAWRPLSSGREGEQFF

len: 16
j_gene: TRBJ2-3
v_gene: TRBV7-8
CDR3aa: CASSLVSGIGADTQYF

len: 14
j_gene: TRBJ2-3
v_gene: TRBV6-5
CDR3aa: CASVLAGGVDTQYF

len: 17
j_gene: TRBJ2-2
v_gene: TRBV19
CDR3aa: CTQNCLGGGENTGELFF

len: 18
j_gene: TRBJ2-5
v_gene: TRBV6-2/TRBV6-3
CDR3aa: CASSQGLAGLLLQETQYF

len: 14
j_gene: TRBJ2-1
v_gene: TRBV19
CDR3aa: CASTKGGSFNEQFF

len: 14
j_gene: TRBJ2-1
v_gene: TRBV19
CDR3aa: CASSIRVPYNEQFF

len: 15
j_gene: TRBJ2-5
v_gene: TRBV5-6
CDR3aa: CASSLEKGLQETQYF

len: 13
j_gene: TRBJ1-1
v_gene: TRBV7-9
CDR3aa: CASKITGDTEAFF

len: 15
j_gene: TRBJ1-2
v_gene: TRBV6-2/TRBV6-3
CDR3aa: CASSPNRVMTYGYTF

len: 14
j_gene: TRBJ1-1
v_gene: TRBV27
CDR3aa: CASIPNRVGTEAFF

len: 14
j_gene: TRBJ1-2
v_gene: TRBV2
CDR3aa: CASREIQSNYGYTF

len: 13
j_gene: TRBJ2-7
v_gene: TRBV5-8
CDR3aa: CASSMGTRSEQYF

len: 13
j_gene: TRBJ2-1
v_gene: TRBV2
CDR3aa: CASSGTSGDEQFF

len: 12
j_gene: TRBJ2-5
v_gene: TRBV7-3
CDR3aa: CASSINQETQYF

len: 17
j_gene: TRBJ2-3
v_gene: TRBV7-9
CDR3aa: CASSLGLAGGDTDTQYF

len: 13
j_gene: TRBJ2-7
v_gene: TRBV19
CDR3aa: CASSIRDSYEQYF

len: 17
j_gene: TRBJ2-5
v_gene: TRBV30
CDR3aa: CAWSGPYNLAGEETQYF

len: 16
j_gene: TRBJ2-5
v_gene: TRBV15
CDR3aa: CATSTRDRGRQETQYF

len: 16
j_gene: TRBJ2-5
v_gene: TRBV5-1
CDR3aa: CASSPGLAGGQETQYF

len: 13
j_gene: TRBJ1-5
v_gene: TRBV29-1
CDR3aa: CSVSSGYNQPQHF

len: 17
j_gene: TRBJ2-5
v_gene: TRBV6-6
CDR3aa: CASSRTSGRAVGETQYF

len: 17
j_gene: TRBJ2-4
v_gene: TRBV6-2/TRBV6-3
CDR3aa: CASSSPPRVGSKNIQYF

len: 15
j_gene: TRBJ2-3
v_gene: TRBV6-1
CDR3aa: CASSEATSAADTQYF

len: 15
j_gene: TRBJ2-7
v_gene: TRBV27
CDR3aa: CASSFGAGDSYEQYF

len: 14
j_gene: TRBJ2-5
v_gene: TRBV25-1
CDR3aa: CASSESGGFETQYF

len: 17
j_gene: TRBJ2-2
v_gene: TRBV5-1
CDR3aa: CASSPGGLAGVGGELFF

len: 12
j_gene: TRBJ2-7
v_gene: TRBV11-3
CDR3aa: CASSLVAGEQYF

len: 13
j_gene: TRBJ1-2
v_gene: TRBV5-1
CDR3aa: CASTEGNTDGYTF

len: 14
j_gene: TRBJ1-5
v_gene: TRBV15
CDR3aa: CATSRGGLDQPQHF

len: 12
j_gene: TRBJ1-1
v_gene: TRBV19
CDR3aa: CASSIGGSEAFF

len: 13
j_gene: TRBJ2-5
v_gene: TRBV3-1/TRBV3-2
CDR3aa: CASSRDRVETQYF

len: 15
j_gene: TRBJ1-3
v_gene: TRBV5-4
CDR3aa: CASSTDSHSGNTIYF

len: 14
j_gene: TRBJ1-1
v_gene: TRBV7-8
CDR3aa: CASSDLGAYTEAFF

len: 18
j_gene: TRBJ2-1
v_gene: TRBV6-2/TRBV6-3
CDR3aa: CASSYQRTSGDSYNEQFF

len: 14
j_gene: TRBJ1-1
v_gene: TRBV27
CDR3aa: CASSSGTGGWGAFF

len: 14
j_gene: TRBJ2-2
v_gene: TRBV6-5
CDR3aa: CAIRGAGGPGELFF

len: 16
j_gene: TRBJ2-3
v_gene: TRBV9
CDR3aa: CASSVAGPAWGDTQYF

len: 14
j_gene: TRBJ1-4
v_gene: TRBV6-5
CDR3aa: CASSPDRGNEKLFF

len: 15
j_gene: TRBJ1-2
v_gene: TRBV7-9
CDR3aa: CASSRFTAGVGGYTF

len: 15
j_gene: TRBJ2-5
v_gene: TRBV21-1
CDR3aa: CASSRGTGRQETQYF

len: 14
j_gene: TRBJ2-3
v_gene: TRBV12-5
CDR3aa: CASGPLTALDTQYF

len: 13
j_gene: TRBJ2-7
v_gene: TRBV7-2
CDR3aa: CASSLVSPYEQYF

len: 17
j_gene: TRBJ2-5
v_gene: TRBV6-2/TRBV6-3
CDR3aa: CASSPGTSGSSQETQYF

len: 16
j_gene: TRBJ2-3
v_gene: TRBV18
CDR3aa: CASSPLGQGSTDTQYF

len: 15
j_gene: TRBJ2-1
v_gene: TRBV7-3
CDR3aa: CASSLRRGAYNEQFF

len: 16
j_gene: TRBJ2-7
v_gene: TRBV5-1
CDR3aa: CASRAPQGAGVGEQYF

len: 14
j_gene: TRBJ1-4
v_gene: TRBV6-5
CDR3aa: CASSSGTAGEKLFF

len: 13
j_gene: TRBJ1-2
v_gene: TRBV29-1
CDR3aa: CSVGGAGNYGYTF

len: 11
j_gene: TRBJ2-7
v_gene: TRBV19
CDR3aa: CASSNAHEQYF

len: 17
j_gene: TRBJ2-1
v_gene: TRBV11-3
CDR3aa: CASSSPQGRETGNEQFF